The 29 T cell receptor beta chains below were found in one sample sequenced in a study of CDR3 diversity in severe acne. TCRdb passed the PCR reads through MiXCR, listing each CDR3 protein once. The sample contains around 100,000 distinct CDR3 sequences, under 60% of which appear only once. Sequenced: blood. All receptors derive from a male donor with acne.

This clonotype has at least ten counts. The CDR3, as DNA: TGTGCCAGCAGCGGGGGACTAGCTCCCGCAGATACGCAGTATTTT. Protein: CASSGGLAPADTQYF. This chain links TRBV9 with TRBJ2-3, with 9 bases identical to TRBD2. The CDR3 has 15 residues. Germline assignment: CDR1 SGDLS and CDR2 YYNGEE. V was clipped by 3 bases and J by 4 bases; unmatched bases: 6.

Remarks on this clonotype: This may be a read error, as it is one base from a much larger clone. The J gene is TRBJ2-1, the V gene TRBV29-1, with TRBD2 matching 11 bases. After removal of 5 bases from V and 2 bases from J, the junction contained 5 bases not matched to a gene. Germline assignment: CDR1 SQVTM and CDR2 ANQGSEA. This CDR3 has 15 amino acids. CDR3 nucleotides: TGCAGCGTTCTAGCGGGAGGCCCTCCCTACAATGAGCAGTTCTTC. Translated: CSVLAGGPPYNEQFF.

This clonotype was recorded a few times. The chain links TRBV25-1 to TRBJ1-2, with 9 bases identical to TRBD1. The germline gives CDR1 MGHDK, CDR2 SYGVNS. CDR3 length: 14 amino acids. The V gene end was trimmed by 1 base and the J gene end by 8 bases; junction bases not matched to a gene: 5. CDR3 in DNA: TGTGCCAGCAGTGAATTCGGGACAGGGAACGGCTACACCTTC. It yields the protein CASSEFGTGNGYTF.

Comment on this clonotype: This could be a read error, since a much larger clone is one nucleotide away. The J gene is TRBJ2-7, the V gene TRBV6-1; no clear D gene. The germline gives CDR1 MNHNS, CDR2 SASEGT. Between the trimmed V and J ends, which lost 5 bases and 3 bases, there was a span of 8 bases. This CDR3 is built from 12 residues. In DNA form, the CDR3 reads TGTGCCAGCAGTAGTAATTTCTACGAGCAGTACTTC. This codes for CASSSNFYEQYF.

The sample holds many counts of this clonotype. The CDR3 coding sequence is TGTGCCAGTACGACAGGGGCCCTCTATACAACTAATGAAAAACTGTTTTTT. Translation: CASTTGALYTTNEKLFF. This sequence joins TRBV2 and TRBJ1-4; 8 bases line up with TRBD1. The V gene end was trimmed by 9 bases and the J gene end by 0 bases; junction bases not matched to a gene: 12. CDR1 is SNHLY, CDR2 FYNNEI, per germline. CDR3 length equals 17 residues. The entire variable domain, with the rest obtained from reference TRBV2 and TRBJ1-4, is as follows: EPEVTQTPSHQVTQMGQEVILRCVPISNHLYFYWYRQILGQKVEFLVSFYNNEISEKSEIFDDQFSVERPDGSNFTLKIRSTKLEDSAMYFCASTTGALYTTNEKLFFGSGTQLSVL.

This clonotype was observed a handful of times. V gene TRBV6-5 combines with J gene TRBJ2-1; 7 bases map to TRBD2. V lost 4 bases to trimming and J lost 4 bases; unmatched junction nucleotides: 13. This CDR3 has 17 residues. The germline V gene has CDR1 MNHEY and CDR2 SVGAGI. CDR3 sequence: CASSLGLEHTIYNEQFF. As DNA, the CDR3 is TGTGCCAGCAGTTTAGGACTAGAACACACCATTTACAATGAGCAGTTCTTC.

The chain couples TRBV10-3 to TRBJ2-2, with 11 bases matching TRBD2. The V segment lost 6 bases and the J segment 5 bases; nucleotides outside the gene matches: 11. Germline-derived CDR1 and CDR2 are ENHRY and SYGVKD. This CDR3 region has 17 residues. The CDR3 loop reads CAISPTSGTHATGELFF. CDR3 coding DNA: TGTGCCATCAGCCCGACTAGCGGGACACATGCGACCGGGGAGCTGTTTTTT.

This clonotype appeared many times. The chain employs TRBV6-5 and TRBJ1-1, with D possibly matching TRBD1 (6 bases). Trimming removed 0 bases from V and 2 bases from J, with 10 bases in between. CDR3 length: 15 residues. Per the germline V gene, CDR1 is MNHEY and CDR2 is SVGAGI. The CDR3 is CASSYSGQSNTEAFF. The CDR3, as DNA: TGTGCCAGCAGTTACTCAGGACAGTCTAACACTGAAGCTTTCTTT.

The rearrangement links TRBV15 to TRBJ1-5; 9 bases agree with TRBD1. Germline lookup yields CDR1 LNHNV and CDR2 YYDKDF (reference sequence). V lost 5 bases, J lost 4 bases, and 6 bases stayed unmatched. This CDR3 comprises 15 residues. This CDR3 reads CATSLDRGRNQPQHF. The DNA of the CDR3 is TGTGCCACCAGCTTGGACAGGGGTCGGAATCAGCCCCAGCATTTT.

The chain employs TRBV24-1 and TRBJ1-5; a weak D match, TRBD1 (6 bases). The CDR3 is 14 residues long. The V end lost 5 bases, the J end lost 6 bases, and 13 bases lay between the germline ends. Germline values: CDR1 KGHDR, CDR2 SFDVKD. The CDR3 DNA reads as TGTGCCACCAGTGGCCAGGGGCTAGGTCAGCCCCAGCATTTT. This codes for CATSGQGLGQPQHF.

V and J are TRBV20-1 and TRBJ2-2; D gene unclear. Germline V gives CDR1 DFQATT, CDR2 SNEGSKA (reference sequence). V was pared by 0 bases and J by 1 base, with 6 bases between. This CDR3 comprises 14 residues. The CDR3 spells CSARDLGNTGELFF. CDR3 nucleotides: TGCAGTGCTAGAGATCTGGGGAACACCGGGGAGCTGTTTTTT.

This clonotype was recorded many times. The chain joins TRBV5-1 to TRBJ2-2; 7 bases are shared with TRBD1. V was clipped by 4 bases and J by 5 bases; unmatched bases: 8. Germline V gives CDR1 SGHRS, CDR2 YFSETQ. This CDR3 spans 15 amino acids. CDR3 nucleotides: TGCGCCAGCAGCAAGGCCGGGACAGCGACCGGGGAGCTGTTTTTT. This encodes CASSKAGTATGELFF.

This clonotype came up a few times. V and J are TRBV9 and TRBJ1-1, with D maybe TRBD1 (6 bases). Germline-derived CDR1 and CDR2 are SGDLS and YYNGEE. The CDR3 extends over 15 amino acids. Trimming took off 1 base at V and 5 bases at J, with 15 bases between the two ends. CDR3 in amino acids: CASSVSAGAGTEAFF. In nucleotides, the CDR3 is TGTGCCAGCAGCGTATCCGCAGGGGCGGGGACTGAAGCTTTCTTT.

This clonotype has more than one count but fewer than ten. The rearrangement joins TRBV4-2 to TRBJ2-7; possibly TRBD1 for D (5 bases). Germline values: CDR1 LGHNA, CDR2 YNFKEQ. V was cut by 5 bases and J by 3 bases, with 20 bases left in between. The CDR3 loop spans 16 amino acids. CDR3 sequence (DNA): TGTGCCAGCAGCGTGGGGCAGCCTGCGTCGCGCTACGAGCAGTACTTC. It is translated as CASSVGQPASRYEQYF.

Comment on this clonotype: An end of the junction does not agree with germline; a read error may underlie this. The genes are TRBV7-6 and TRBJ2-5; D is tentatively TRBD1 or TRBD2 (5 bases each). The CDR3 runs to 16 residues. The germline CDR1 and CDR2 sequences are SGHVS and FNYEAQ. DNA of the CDR3: TGCGCCAGCAGCCAAGTAGGGACGGAGATGAGGGAGACCCAGTACTTC. Protein product: CASSQVGTEMRETQYF.

The rearrangement uses TRBV2 and TRBJ1-5, with 9 bases aligning to TRBD1. Trimming cost V 10 bases and J 4 bases; bases outside gene matches: 8. CDR1 and CDR2 from the germline V gene are SNHLY and FYNNEI. This CDR3 region has 14 residues. CDR3 in amino acids: CATQGTGLNQPQHF. The CDR3 DNA is TGTGCCACCCAGGGGACAGGGTTGAATCAGCCCCAGCATTTT.

The chain recombines TRBV9 with TRBJ2-7; tentatively, D is TRBD1 (6 bases). V was trimmed by 0 bases and J by 2 bases, leaving 9 bases between them. The CDR3 is 14 amino acids. Germline values: CDR1 SGDLS, CDR2 YYNGEE. CDR3 residues: CASSVDEGAYEQYF. DNA of the CDR3: TGTGCCAGCAGCGTAGACGAGGGGGCCTACGAGCAGTACTTC.

The rearrangement uses TRBV4-3 and TRBJ2-5, with D tentatively TRBD2 (6 bases). Germline V gene sequence: CDR1 LGHNA, CDR2 YSLEER. The CDR3 contains 15 residues. V was trimmed by 1 base and J by 5 bases, leaving 14 bases between them. CDR3 amino acids: CASSQGSGGRETQYF. The CDR3 DNA sequence: TGCGCCAGCAGCCAAGGAAGTGGTGGGAGGGAGACCCAGTACTTC.

The chain joins TRBV25-1 to TRBJ1-4; TRBD1 aligns across 10 bases. Germline CDR1 is MGHDK and CDR2 is SYGVNS. Trimming took 4 bases from V and 13 from J; bases not matched to a gene: 3. The CDR3 length is 12 residues. DNA of the CDR3: TGTGCCAGCAGTGGGGACAGGGGAAGACTGTTTTTT. Translation: CASSGDRGRLFF.

The gene calls are TRBV25-1 and TRBJ2-7; 15 bases match TRBD2. V trimming: 10 bases; J trimming: 7 bases; junction bases outside the gene matches: 8. The CDR3 extends over 14 amino acids. Germline V gene lookup returns CDR1 MGHDK and CDR2 SYGVNS. CDR3 loop: CAIPGLAGGSEQYF. The CDR3 DNA follows: TGTGCCATCCCGGGACTAGCGGGAGGAAGTGAGCAGTACTTC.

The V call is TRBV20-1, the J call TRBJ1-1; D perhaps matches TRBD1 (6 bases). Germline V gives CDR1 DFQATT, CDR2 SNEGSKA (reference sequence). Trimming took off 6 bases at V and 2 bases at J, with 19 bases between the two ends. This CDR3 region has 15 residues. The CDR3 sequence is CSAKDGGGDNTEAFF. In DNA, the CDR3 is TGCAGTGCCAAAGACGGAGGGGGTGATAACACTGAAGCTTTCTTT.

In regard to this clonotype: One end of the junction varies from germline; a read error may be responsible. This chain joins TRBV30 and TRBJ2-1; D possibly corresponds to TRBD1 (6 bases). This CDR3 contains 13 residues. Germline V lookup: CDR1 GTSNPN, CDR2 SVGIG (reference sequence). The CDR3 loop reads CAWGVQGYNELFF. The CDR3, as DNA: TGTGCCTGGGGTGTACAGGGCTACAATGAGCTGTTCTTC.

This clonotype was detected many times. The chain has TRBV20-1 and TRBJ2-7, with 10 positions matching TRBD1. Germline V gene lookup returns CDR1 DFQATT and CDR2 SNEGSKA (reference sequence). This CDR3 has 15 amino acids. V lost 4 bases to trimming and J lost 4 bases; unmatched junction nucleotides: 10. The CDR3: CSAIRSGTGDYEQYF. Written as DNA, the CDR3 is TGCAGTGCTATTAGGTCCGGGACAGGGGATTACGAGCAGTACTTC.

About this clonotype: This may come from a read error, since a much larger clone is one base off. Since the CDR3 does not end with the conserved phenylalanine or tryptophan, this likely comes from a read error. The chain uses TRBV20-1 and TRBJ1-1, with D perhaps matching TRBD1 (5 bases). Germline CDR1 is DFQATT and CDR2 is SNEGSKA (reference sequence). The CDR3 runs to 14 residues. The V and J ends lost 2 bases and 4 bases respectively, with 14 bases between them. DNA for the CDR3: TGCAGTGCTAGACCTTTTGGGGGTTCCACTGAAGCTTTCCTT. It is translated as CSARPFGGSTEAFL.

This clonotype has more than one count but fewer than ten. V is TRBV11-1 and J is TRBJ2-2, with TRBD2 matching 9 bases. The trim removed 5 bases at V and 7 bases at J, leaving 17 bases unmatched. Looked up from germline, CDR1 is SGHAT and CDR2 is FQDESV (reference sequence). The CDR3 loop spans 18 amino acids. CDR3 bases: TGTGCCAGCAGCGCGCCATTTACCGGGACTAGCAATAGCGGGGAGCTGTTTTTT. Its protein is CASSAPFTGTSNSGELFF.

This chain uses TRBV2 with TRBJ2-5, with D perhaps being TRBD1 or TRBD2 (5 bases each). The length of the CDR3 is 14 residues. Germline CDR1 reads SNHLY; CDR2 reads FYNNEI. The V end was cut by 6 bases, the J end by 9 bases, with 20 bases between. CDR3 residues: CASSQGRVALAQYF. The CDR3 DNA sequence: TGTGCCAGCAGCCAGGGACGGGTAGCTTTGGCCCAGTACTTC.

This clonotype was seen repeatedly, ten times or more. The chain carries TRBV12-3 or TRBV12-4 and TRBJ1-5, with D possibly matching TRBD1 (6 bases). V lost 5 bases and J 5 bases, leaving 13 bases between the germline ends. CDR3 length: 14 amino acids. CDR3 sequence: CASSPQGLHQPQHF. The CDR3 region has the DNA TGTGCCAGCAGTCCGCAGGGGCTTCATCAGCCCCAGCATTTT.

This clonotype was seen just once. The J gene is TRBJ1-4, the V gene TRBV2; tentatively, D is TRBD1 (5 bases). Trimming stripped 4 bases from V and 0 bases from J, with 15 bases between. CDR3 length equals 17 residues. Per germline, CDR1 SNHLY and CDR2 FYNNEI. The CDR3 region is CASSGDSNFATNEKLFF. DNA for the CDR3: TGTGCCAGCAGTGGAGACAGTAACTTTGCAACTAATGAAAAACTGTTTTTT.

This clonotype was counted many times. The J gene is TRBJ2-3, the V gene TRBV10-1; 10 bases are a match to TRBD2. Germline CDR1 and CDR2: WNHNN and SYGVQD (reference sequence). The CDR3 runs to 18 residues. The J segment lost 0 bases and the V segment lost 5 bases, leaving 11 bases of the junction unmatched. DNA of the CDR3: TGCGCCAGCAGTCACAAGACCAAGCGGGGGGGGAGCACAGATACGCAGTATTTT. Translation: CASSHKTKRGGSTDTQYF.